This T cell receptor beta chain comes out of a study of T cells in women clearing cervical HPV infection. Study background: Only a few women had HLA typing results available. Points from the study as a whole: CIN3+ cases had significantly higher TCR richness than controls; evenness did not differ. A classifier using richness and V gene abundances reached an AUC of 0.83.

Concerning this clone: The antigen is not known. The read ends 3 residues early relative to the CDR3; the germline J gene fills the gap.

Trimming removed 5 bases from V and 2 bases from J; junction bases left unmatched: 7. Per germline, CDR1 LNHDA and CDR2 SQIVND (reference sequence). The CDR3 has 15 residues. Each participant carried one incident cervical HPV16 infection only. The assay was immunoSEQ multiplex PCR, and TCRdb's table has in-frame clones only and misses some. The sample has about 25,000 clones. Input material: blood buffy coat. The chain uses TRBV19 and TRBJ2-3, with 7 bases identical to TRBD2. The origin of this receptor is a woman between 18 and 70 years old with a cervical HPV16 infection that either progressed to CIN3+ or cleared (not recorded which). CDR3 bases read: TGTGCCAGTAGTTATGGCGGGGGAGCCACAGATACG. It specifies CASSYGGGATDT. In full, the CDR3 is CASSYGGGATDTQYF.